The TCR beta chain under discussion was sequenced for a study of cytomegalovirus exposure and HLA in healthy donors (dated by TCRdb to 2016 to 2017). Concerning the study at large: In an earlier analysis of around 540 of the donors, roughly 300 Gb of sequence data and 120 million or so unique TCR beta sequences from about 190 million T cells were reported. Around 300 gigabases of sequencing data and tens of millions of unique TCR sequences were included in an early release covering over 600 HLA-typed donors. Of the approximately 400 genotyped donors, about 84% fell in the genetic ancestry cluster associated with self-reported Caucasian donors. The study aimed to test whether cataloging public T cell receptors could reveal signatures of past pathogen exposure. The study profiled the T cell repertoires of fewer than 850 subjects by immunosequencing and related them to cytomegalovirus serostatus. A separate validation cohort of roughly 120 different subjects was used in addition to the 666-subject first cohort. The study combined high-throughput TCR immunosequencing, statistical association of individual TCRs with disease status, and machine learning to predict cytomegalovirus infection status. A later analysis re-examined previously published TCR beta repertoires from around 670 donors and added high-resolution HLA genotyping to investigate patterns of TCR occurrence. In the later analysis, no new phenotypic data were used to find candidate immune exposures; instead, reliance was placed on TCR beta sequences and their occurrence across donors. In an earlier analysis of a few hundred of the donors, high-throughput TCR beta sequencing was used to judge whether each TCR beta V gene segment behaved as functional or pseudogenic. Alongside the repertoire data, information on donor age, sex, ethnicity and CMV serostatus was compiled. A later genetic analysis used genome-wide SNP genotypes for about 60% of the 666 donors, treating that subset as a discovery cohort. All discovery cohort repertoires had been generated on a single sequencing platform. Both class I and class II loci were covered by HLA typing, at four-digit resolution. The number of donors typed differed by locus, with 629-630 for A, B, C, DRB1 and DQB1, 522 for DQA1, approximately 580 for DPA1, and approximately 470 for DPB1. About five DR-DQ haplotypes were handled as single units for association and clustering, since linkage in the cohort was strong. Among several hundred genotyped donors of the cohort, an average of roughly 230,000 unique TCR beta nucleotide sequences was sequenced per donor, of which about 19% were non-productive.

Study-wide conclusions, independent of this receptor: The earlier analysis of 450 to 700 of the donors excluded about 16 rarely observed V segments, including chromosome 9 orphons, because counts were too low. A later analysis found that HLA-associated TCR beta chains were more clonally expanded and had lower generation probabilities than equally common non-associated chains. In the study, some 160 TCR beta chains were listed as associated with cytomegalovirus. Most TCR sequences were seen in very few donors, while some public TCRs were found in many individuals. Only TCR beta chains were sequenced in this cohort, and the absence of alpha or paired-chain data limited detectable features. According to a later analysis, most CMV-associated TCR beta chains appeared to be HLA-restricted, and the HLA associations seemed to be driven largely by CMV exposure. Several of the top co-occurrence clusters appeared to be linked to parvovirus B19, influenza, CMV and Epstein-Barr virus, according to a later analysis. Some IMGT-functional V segments, including TRBV6-2 and TRBV6-3, could not be told apart with the 87-base-pair reads, so those segments were excluded. For the cohort, immune exposure information was limited to CMV serostatus. Linkage disequilibrium might explain the correlated functional status among segregating V segments, but an unknown experimental factor could not be excluded. Because HLA typing was missing for some donors at each locus, association tests included only the typed subset. In vitro tests confirmed that a few of the cytomegalovirus-associated TCR beta chains recognize cytomegalovirus antigens. At a false discovery rate of 0.05, a later analysis linked some 18,000 TCR beta sequences to specific HLA alleles. Presence/absence analyses assumed roughly uniform sequencing depth across donors, an assumption that may not hold. An association between a missense DCLRE1C variant and V-gene and J-gene trimming of TCR beta chains was found in a later genetic analysis and replicated in an independent cohort. A later analysis found that TCR association rates varied across HLA loci, with DRB1 alleles showing the most associated TCRs and HLA-C alleles the fewest. The authors suggested that the approach could potentially be extended to other disease states and immunological phenotypes. Assigning TCR associations to individual alleles was difficult when HLA alleles, especially DR and DQ, strongly co-occurred. Compared with the roughly 670-donor mean, donors in an Asian-associated ancestry cluster had fewer N-insertions in productive TCRs, according to a later genetic analysis. A further reported finding was that TCR beta sequences accurately predicted the HLA-A and HLA-B alleles for most subjects in the first cohort. A group of highly shared sequence variants was considered likely to be a technical artifact of the sequencing pipeline. In an earlier analysis of some 500 of the donors, most TCR beta V segments were observed in productive rearrangements about 87% or about 30% of the time, broadly matching IMGT annotations. The classifier was reported to diagnose cytomegalovirus status with high specificity and sensitivity in both the original cohort and the validation cohort.

Note on this clone: The antigen it recognizes is unknown. The record has no base qualities; no much larger clone is one base away.

Relative to germline, V is missing 0 bases and J is missing 8 bases, with 9 bases of the junction outside any gene match. From the cysteine through the phenylalanine, the CDR3 covers 15 amino acids. The CDR3 DNA has 45 bases and is translated from base 1. CDR1 and CDR2 (MNHEY, SVGAGI) derive from the germline V gene. Libraries came from the immunoSEQ multiplex PCR assay. For the multiplex PCR, a mixture combining 60 forward primers for TCR Vbeta segments and 13 reverse primers for TCR Jbeta segments was used. A multiplex PCR assay on genomic DNA amplified the CDR3 region of rearranged TCR beta genes. Amplified TCR beta libraries were sequenced as 87-base-pair reads on the Illumina HiSeq System. Regarding the original processing steps: In a later analysis, roughly 80 million unique TCR beta chains were counted across the roughly 670 repertoires, and around 10 million of these chains were shared by at least two donors. Raw reads were error-corrected and collapsed into unique sequences with a nearest-neighbor algorithm that merged closely related sequences to remove PCR and sequencing errors. CDR3 sequences were aligned to IMGT reference sequences to assign V, D and J gene segments. For a sequence to be retained, a match of at least six nucleotides was required to both a V gene segment and a J gene segment. A rearrangement counted as productive if the CDR3 had no stop codons and remained in frame with V and J, and every other rearrangement counted as non-productive. CDR3 was defined by IMGT convention, running from the second conserved V-encoded cysteine to the conserved J-encoded phenylalanine. The earlier analysis of about 590 of the donors excluded sequences that lacked an unambiguous match to a single V gene segment. In an earlier analysis of 450 to 700 of the donors, V segments were called functional above 56.7% productive rearrangements and were called segregating when the between-donor standard deviation exceeded 5%. A statistical classification framework was built to diagnose cytomegalovirus status from the catalog of TCR beta chain sequences. In a later analysis, TCR nucleotide sequences were compared against IMGT/GENE-DB human TR gene sequences so that V and J genes could be assigned. Using the TCRdist pipeline, a later analysis assigned CDR3 sequences along with most-parsimonious VDJ recombination scenarios. In a later analysis, every TCR beta chain was defined by the combination of its CDR3 amino acid sequence and its V-gene family, and reads without a unique V-gene family were dropped. To address suspected cross-contamination and a sequencing artifact, a later analysis removed some 620 highly shared, low-generation-probability nucleotide sequences. For each public chain, a later analysis derived a clonal expansion index from normalized ranks of inferred template counts within each repertoire. Generation probabilities in a later analysis came from a VDJ recombination model fitted to out-of-frame rearrangements, and those results were checked against IGoR. In a later analysis, TCR-TCR, TCR-HLA and TCR-CMV co-occurrence was scored with hypergeometric tests, and a repertoire-size bias correction was applied to TCR pairs. False discovery rates were estimated in a later analysis by permuting HLA or CMV assignments 20 times. In a later analysis, co-occurring TCRs were grouped with DBSCAN, and TCRdist sequence similarity was added when clustering was performed within HLA-allele-positive subsets. Co-occurrence clustering excluded repertoires with fewer than 30,000 or more than 120,000 public chains, plus five with anomalous nucleotide sharing. TCRdb stores this immuneACCESS table with in-frame sequences only. Part of the clones is absent; in the studies checked, under half of the shortfall reflects unresolved V genes, and no reason is known for the rest. V and J calls and clone size are given by that table; D and trimming were obtained from the DNA. For this sample there are tens of thousands of clones; roughly 64% appear just once. Jointly, the top ten make up 7.5% to 8% of the sample.

The cohort consisted of approximately 670 healthy bone marrow donors. At the time of sampling, every cohort member was nominally healthy, though immune exposures that went unrecorded were likely present. The donor tested CMV seropositive and was one of the 289 seropositive cohort members. Every donor gave a peripheral blood sample, and the peripheral blood mononuclear cells from that sample were used for TCR beta sequencing. The Qiagen DNeasy Blood Extraction Kit was used to extract genomic DNA from the blood cell samples. Recombination joined TRBV6-5 with TRBJ1-2, and TRBD1 aligns with 7 junction nucleotides. Sample: PBMCs. This TCR came from a man between 40 and 49 years old in good health and CMV-seropositive. The DNA is TGTGCCAGCAGTTACTCACTGACAGGGACGAGAGGCTACACCTTC. It codes for CASSYSLTGTRGYTF.